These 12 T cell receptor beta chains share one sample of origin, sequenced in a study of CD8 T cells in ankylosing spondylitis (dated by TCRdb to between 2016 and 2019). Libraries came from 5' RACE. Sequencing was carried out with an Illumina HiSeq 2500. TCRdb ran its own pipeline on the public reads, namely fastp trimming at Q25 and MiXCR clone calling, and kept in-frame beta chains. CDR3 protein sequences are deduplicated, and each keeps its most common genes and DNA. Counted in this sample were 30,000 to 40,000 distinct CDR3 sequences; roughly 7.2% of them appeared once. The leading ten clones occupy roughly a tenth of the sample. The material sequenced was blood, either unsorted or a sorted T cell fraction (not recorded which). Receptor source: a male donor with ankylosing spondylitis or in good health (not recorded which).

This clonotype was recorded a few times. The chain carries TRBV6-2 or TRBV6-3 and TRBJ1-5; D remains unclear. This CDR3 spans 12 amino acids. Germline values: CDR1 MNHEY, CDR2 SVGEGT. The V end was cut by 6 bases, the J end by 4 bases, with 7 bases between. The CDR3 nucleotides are TGTGCCAGCAGCGACACGAATCAGCCCCAGCATTTT. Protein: CASSDTNQPQHF.

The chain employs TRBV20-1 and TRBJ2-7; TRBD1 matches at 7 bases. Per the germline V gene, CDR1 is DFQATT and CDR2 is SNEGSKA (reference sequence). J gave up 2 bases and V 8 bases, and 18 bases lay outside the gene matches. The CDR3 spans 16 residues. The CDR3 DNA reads TGCAGTCCACAACTGTTTCGCCCGGGACAGACCTACGAGCAGTACTTC. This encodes CSPQLFRPGQTYEQYF.

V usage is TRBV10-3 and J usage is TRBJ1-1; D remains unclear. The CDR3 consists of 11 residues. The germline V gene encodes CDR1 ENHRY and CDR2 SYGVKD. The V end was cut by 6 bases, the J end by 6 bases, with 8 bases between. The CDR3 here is CAIRHNAEAFF. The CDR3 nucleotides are TGTGCCATCAGACACAACGCTGAAGCTTTCTTT.

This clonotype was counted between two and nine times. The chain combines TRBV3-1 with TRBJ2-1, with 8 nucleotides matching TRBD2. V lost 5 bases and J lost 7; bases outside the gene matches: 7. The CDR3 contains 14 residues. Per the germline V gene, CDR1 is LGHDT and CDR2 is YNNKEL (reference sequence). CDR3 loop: CASSFPGLENEQFF. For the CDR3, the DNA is TGTGCCAGCAGCTTCCCGGGACTAGAAAATGAGCAGTTCTTC.

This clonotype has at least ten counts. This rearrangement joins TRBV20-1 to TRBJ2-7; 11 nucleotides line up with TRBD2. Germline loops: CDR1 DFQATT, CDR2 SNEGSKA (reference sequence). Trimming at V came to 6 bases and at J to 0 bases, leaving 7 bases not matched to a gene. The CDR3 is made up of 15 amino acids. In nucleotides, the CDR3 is TGCAGTGCCTTATTCACTAGCGGGAGCTCCTACGAGCAGTACTTC. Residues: CSALFTSGSSYEQYF.

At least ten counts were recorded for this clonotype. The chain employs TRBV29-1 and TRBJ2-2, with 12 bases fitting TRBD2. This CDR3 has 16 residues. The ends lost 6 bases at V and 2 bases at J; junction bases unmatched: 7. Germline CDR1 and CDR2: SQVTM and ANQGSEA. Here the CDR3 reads CSVGGTSGFNTGELFF. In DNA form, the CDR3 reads TGCAGCGTCGGCGGGACTAGCGGGTTTAACACCGGGGAGCTGTTTTTT.

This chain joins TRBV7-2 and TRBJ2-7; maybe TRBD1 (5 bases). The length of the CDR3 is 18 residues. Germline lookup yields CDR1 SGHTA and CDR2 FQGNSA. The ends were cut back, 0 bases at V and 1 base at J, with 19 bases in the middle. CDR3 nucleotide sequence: TGTGCCAGCAGCTTAGCGGGGCTAGTTGGTATCGGGTCCTACGAGCAGTACTTC. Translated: CASSLAGLVGIGSYEQYF.

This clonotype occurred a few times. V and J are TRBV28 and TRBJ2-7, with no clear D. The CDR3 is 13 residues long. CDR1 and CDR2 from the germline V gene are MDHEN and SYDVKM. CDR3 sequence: CTTLDSSSYEQYF. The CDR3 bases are TGTACCACCCTAGATTCGAGTTCCTACGAGCAGTACTTC.

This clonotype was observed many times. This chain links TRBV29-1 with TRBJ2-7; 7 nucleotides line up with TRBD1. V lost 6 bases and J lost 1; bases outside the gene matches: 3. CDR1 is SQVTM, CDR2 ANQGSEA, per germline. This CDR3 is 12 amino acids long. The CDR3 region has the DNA TGCAGCGTCACGACAGGGTCCTACGAGCAGTACTTC. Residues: CSVTTGSYEQYF.

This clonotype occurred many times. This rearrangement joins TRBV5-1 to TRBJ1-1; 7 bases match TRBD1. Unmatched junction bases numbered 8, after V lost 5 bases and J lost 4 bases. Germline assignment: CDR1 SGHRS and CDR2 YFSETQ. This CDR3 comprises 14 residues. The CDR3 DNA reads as TGCGCCAGCAGAGTACAGGGGAGCGGCACTGAAGCTTTCTTT. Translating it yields CASRVQGSGTEAFF. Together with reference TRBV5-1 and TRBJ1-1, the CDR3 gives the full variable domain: KAGVTQTPRYLIKTRGQQVTLSCSPISGHRSVSWYQQTPGQGLQFLFEYFSETQRNKGNFPGRFSGRQFSNSRSEMNVSTLELGDSALYLCASRVQGSGTEAFFGQGTRLTVV.

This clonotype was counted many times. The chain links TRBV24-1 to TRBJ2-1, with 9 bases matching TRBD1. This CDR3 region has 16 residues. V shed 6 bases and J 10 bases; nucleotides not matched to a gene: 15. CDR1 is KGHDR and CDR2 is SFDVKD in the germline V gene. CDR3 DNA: TGTGCCACCAGTAAGACCGGGACAGGGTCTAAAAAAGAGCAGTTCTTC. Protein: CATSKTGTGSKKEQFF.

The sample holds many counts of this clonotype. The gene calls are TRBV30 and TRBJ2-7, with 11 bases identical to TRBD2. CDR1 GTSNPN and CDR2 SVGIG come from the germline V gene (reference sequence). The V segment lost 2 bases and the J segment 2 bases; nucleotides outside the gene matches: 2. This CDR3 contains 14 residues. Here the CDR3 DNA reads TGTGCCTGGAGTTCTAGCGGGAGGACCTACGAGCAGTACTTC. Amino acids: CAWSSSGRTYEQYF.